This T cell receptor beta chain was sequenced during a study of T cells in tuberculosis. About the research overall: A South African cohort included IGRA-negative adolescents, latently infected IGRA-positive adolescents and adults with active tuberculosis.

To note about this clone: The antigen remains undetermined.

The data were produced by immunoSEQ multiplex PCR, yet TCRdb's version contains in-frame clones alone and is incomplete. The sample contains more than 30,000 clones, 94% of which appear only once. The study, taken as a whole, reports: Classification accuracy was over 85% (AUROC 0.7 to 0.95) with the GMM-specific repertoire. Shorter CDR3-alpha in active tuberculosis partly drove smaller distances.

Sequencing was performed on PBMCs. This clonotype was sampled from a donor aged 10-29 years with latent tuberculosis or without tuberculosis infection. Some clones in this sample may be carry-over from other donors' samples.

The CDR3 spells CAIRRVSDSPLHF. CDR3 coding DNA: TGTGCCATCAGGAGGGTTTCGGATTCACCCCTCCACTTT. This chain joins TRBV10-3 and TRBJ1-6; D not certain. This CDR3 region has 13 residues. The V gene lost 6 bases and the J gene lost 8 bases, with 11 bases spanning the gap. Germline V gene lookup returns CDR1 ENHRY and CDR2 SYGVKD.